This T cell receptor beta chain was obtained from a study of T cell responses to AZD1222 COVID-19 vaccine. Method: immunoSEQ multiplex PCR; TCRdb's copy keeps in-frame clones and lacks some. The data hold approximately 150,000 clones, with more than 85% observed a single time. The V gene lost 3 bases and the J gene lost 10 bases, with 7 bases spanning the gap. The CDR3 covers 11 residues. The germline CDR1 and CDR2 sequences are SGHNT and YENEEA. The receptor was derived from an adult who received the AZD1222 COVID-19 vaccine. The sample was peripheral blood, taken 28 days after the second AZD1222 dose. This chain connects TRBV11-3 to TRBJ2-1; tentatively, D is TRBD2 (5 bases). Here the CDR3 reads CASSLSGEQFF. The CDR3 DNA sequence: TGTGCCAGCAGCTTGAGCGGAGAGCAGTTCTTC.